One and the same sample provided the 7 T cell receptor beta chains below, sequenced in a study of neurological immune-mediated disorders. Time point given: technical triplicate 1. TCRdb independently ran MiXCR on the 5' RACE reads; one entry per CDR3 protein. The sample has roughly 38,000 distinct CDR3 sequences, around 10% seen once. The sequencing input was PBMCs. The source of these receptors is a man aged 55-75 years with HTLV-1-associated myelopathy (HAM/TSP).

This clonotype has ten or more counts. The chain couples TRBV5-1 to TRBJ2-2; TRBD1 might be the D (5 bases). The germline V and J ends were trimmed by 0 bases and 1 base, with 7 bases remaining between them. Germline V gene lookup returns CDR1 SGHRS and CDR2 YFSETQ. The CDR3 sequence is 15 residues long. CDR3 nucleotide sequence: TGCGCCAGCAGCTTGGGACAGATGAACACCGGGGAGCTGTTTTTT. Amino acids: CASSLGQMNTGELFF.

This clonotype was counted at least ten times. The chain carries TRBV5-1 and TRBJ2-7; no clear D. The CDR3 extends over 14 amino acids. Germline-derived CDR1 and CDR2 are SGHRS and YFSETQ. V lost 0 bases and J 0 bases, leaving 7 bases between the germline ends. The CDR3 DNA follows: TGCGCCAGCAGCTTGGGCGCAGGCTCCTACGAGCAGTACTTC. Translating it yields CASSLGAGSYEQYF. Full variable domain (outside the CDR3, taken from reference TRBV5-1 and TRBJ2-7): KAGVTQTPRYLIKTRGQQVTLSCSPISGHRSVSWYQQTPGQGLQFLFEYFSETQRNKGNFPGRFSGRQFSNSRSEMNVSTLELGDSALYLCASSLGAGSYEQYFGPGTRLTVT.

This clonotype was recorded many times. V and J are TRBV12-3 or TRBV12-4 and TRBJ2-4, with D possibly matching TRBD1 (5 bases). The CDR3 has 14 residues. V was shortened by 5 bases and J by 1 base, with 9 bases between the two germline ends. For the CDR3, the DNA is TGTGCCAGCAGTCAGGACACGGCCAAAAACATTCAGTACTTC. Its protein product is CASSQDTAKNIQYF.

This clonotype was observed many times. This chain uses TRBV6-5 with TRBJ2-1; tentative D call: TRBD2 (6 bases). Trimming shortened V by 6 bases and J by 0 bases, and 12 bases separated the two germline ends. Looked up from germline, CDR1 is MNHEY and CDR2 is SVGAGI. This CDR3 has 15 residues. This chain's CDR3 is CASSPSGGSYNEQFF. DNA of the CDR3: TGTGCCAGCAGCCCATCCGGGGGCTCCTACAATGAGCAGTTCTTC.

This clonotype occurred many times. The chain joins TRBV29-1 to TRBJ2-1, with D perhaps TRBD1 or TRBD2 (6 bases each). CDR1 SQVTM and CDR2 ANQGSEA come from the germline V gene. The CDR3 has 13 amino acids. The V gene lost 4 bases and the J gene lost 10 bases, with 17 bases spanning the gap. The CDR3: CSVANGGPAEQFF. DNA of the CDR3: TGCAGCGTTGCAAATGGGGGGCCCGCAGAGCAGTTCTTC.

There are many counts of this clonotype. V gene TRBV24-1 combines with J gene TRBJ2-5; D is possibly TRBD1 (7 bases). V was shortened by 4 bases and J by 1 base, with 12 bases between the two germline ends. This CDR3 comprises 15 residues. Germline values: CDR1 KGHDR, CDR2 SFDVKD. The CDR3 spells CATSDQGGPQETQYF. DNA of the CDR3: TGTGCCACCAGTGACCAGGGGGGTCCCCAAGAGACCCAGTACTTC.

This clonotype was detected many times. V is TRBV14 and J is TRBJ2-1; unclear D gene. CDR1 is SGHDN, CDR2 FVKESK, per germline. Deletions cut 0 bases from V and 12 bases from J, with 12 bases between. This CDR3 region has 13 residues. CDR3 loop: CASSQESPLGQFF. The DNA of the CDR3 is TGTGCCAGCAGCCAAGAAAGCCCGCTTGGGCAGTTCTTC.